A selection of T cell receptor beta chains follows, all from one sample in a study of T cell repertoires in cytomegalovirus infection. Antigens for these TCRs are unknown. TCRdb fed the reads into MiXCR, producing one record per CDR3 protein. The sample lists approximately 120,000 distinct CDR3 sequences, 32% occurring once. Here the sequenced sample was CD8+ T cells from cultured PBMCs, taken from culture after CMV antigen stimulation. These receptors all stem from a human donor in good health (CMV status not recorded). Some clones in this sample may be carry-over from other donors' samples. Each CDR3 is given with its conserved first and last residue. Each record gives: J gene, V gene, D gene, clone size, CDR3 protein, CDR3 DNA. D genes are given only for firm matches. Part of the rows lack a size; the others show once, few, many or a class for expanded clones.

j_gene: TRBJ2-3; v_gene: TRBV27; d_gene: .; abundance: few; CDR3aa: CATTGAGDTQYF; CDR3nt: TGTGCCACGACGGGGGCCGGAGATACGCAGTATTTT
j_gene: TRBJ1-1; v_gene: TRBV7-3; d_gene: TRBD1; abundance: few; CDR3aa: CASSYGTENTEAFF; CDR3nt: TGTGCCAGCAGCTACGGGACAGAGAACACTGAAGCTTTCTTT
j_gene: TRBJ2-3; v_gene: TRBV15; d_gene: TRBD2; abundance: .; CDR3aa: CATSGGLAGGPGTDTQYF; CDR3nt: TGTGCCACCAGCGGAGGACTAGCGGGGGGGCCGGGCACAGATACGCAGTATTTT
j_gene: TRBJ2-5; v_gene: TRBV7-2; d_gene: .; abundance: many; CDR3aa: CASSVRSNQETQYF; CDR3nt: TGTGCCAGCAGCGTCAGGAGCAACCAAGAGACCCAGTACTTC
j_gene: TRBJ2-7; v_gene: TRBV7-9; d_gene: TRBD1; abundance: .; CDR3aa: CASSPPLRDSSYEQYF; CDR3nt: TGTGCCAGCAGCCCCCCCCTCAGGGACAGCTCCTACGAGCAGTACTTC
j_gene: TRBJ2-1; v_gene: TRBV3-1; d_gene: .; abundance: .; CDR3aa: CASSPGSALGEQFF; CDR3nt: TGTGCCAGCAGCCCAGGGTCGGCCCTTGGTGAGCAGTTCTTC
j_gene: TRBJ2-5; v_gene: TRBV5-4; d_gene: .; abundance: .; CDR3aa: CASRRGDRARWYF; CDR3nt: TGTGCCAGCAGACGCGGGGACAGAGCTCGCTGGTACTTC
j_gene: TRBJ2-5; v_gene: TRBV9; d_gene: .; abundance: once; CDR3aa: CASSWRGEEETQYF; CDR3nt: TGTGCCAGCAGCTGGAGGGGGGAGGAAGAGACCCAGTACTTC
j_gene: TRBJ2-7; v_gene: TRBV7-8; d_gene: .; abundance: many; CDR3aa: CASSPWAGSSYEQYF; CDR3nt: TGTGCCAGCAGCCCCTGGGCAGGGAGCTCCTACGAGCAGTACTTC
j_gene: TRBJ2-7; v_gene: TRBV11-1; d_gene: .; abundance: few; CDR3aa: CASSLRKDPSYEQYF; CDR3nt: TGTGCCAGCAGCTTACGAAAAGATCCTTCATACGAGCAGTACTTC
j_gene: TRBJ2-2; v_gene: TRBV7-6; d_gene: TRBD1; abundance: few; CDR3aa: CASSLSRTGAGNTGELFF; CDR3nt: TGTGCCAGCAGCTTATCCCGAACAGGGGCCGGGAACACCGGGGAGCTGTTTTTT
j_gene: TRBJ2-5; v_gene: TRBV7-9; d_gene: .; abundance: .; CDR3aa: CASSLYRVQETQYF; CDR3nt: TGTGCCAGCAGCTTATATCGTGTGCAAGAGACCCAGTACTTC
j_gene: TRBJ1-2; v_gene: TRBV5-5; d_gene: .; abundance: .; CDR3aa: CASTLAKLPGSGYGYTF; CDR3nt: TGTGCCAGCACCTTGGCGAAACTGCCAGGGAGCGGGTATGGCTACACCTTC
j_gene: TRBJ2-1; v_gene: TRBV27; d_gene: TRBD1; abundance: .; CDR3aa: CASSWARGRNEQFF; CDR3nt: TGTGCCAGCAGTTGGGCCAGGGGGCGGAATGAGCAGTTCTTC
j_gene: TRBJ2-7; v_gene: TRBV7-9; d_gene: .; abundance: few; CDR3aa: CASSSPGPSSYEQYF; CDR3nt: TGTGCCAGCAGTTCTCCTGGGCCGAGTTCCTACGAGCAGTACTTC
j_gene: TRBJ1-1; v_gene: TRBV5-6; d_gene: .; abundance: .; CDR3aa: CASSFLPGAVEAFF; CDR3nt: TGTGCCAGCAGCTTTTTACCAGGGGCCGTTGAAGCTTTCTTT
j_gene: TRBJ2-2; v_gene: TRBV7-6; d_gene: .; abundance: .; CDR3aa: CASSLRTAPNTGELFF; CDR3nt: TGTGCCAGCAGCTTACGGACAGCCCCGAACACCGGGGAGCTGTTTTTT
j_gene: TRBJ1-1; v_gene: TRBV4-1; d_gene: .; abundance: .; CDR3aa: CASSQGRGDTEAFF; CDR3nt: TGTGCCAGCAGCCAAGGACGGGGGGACACTGAAGCTTTCTTT
j_gene: TRBJ2-1; v_gene: TRBV4-1; d_gene: .; abundance: few; CDR3aa: CASSQARLVYNEQFF; CDR3nt: TGCGCCAGCAGCCAAGCTAGACTAGTCTACAATGAGCAGTTCTTC
j_gene: TRBJ2-1; v_gene: TRBV7-2; d_gene: .; abundance: few; CDR3aa: CASSHLMLGVHNEQFF; CDR3nt: TGTGCCAGCAGCCATTTGATGTTGGGGGTACACAATGAGCAGTTCTTC
j_gene: TRBJ2-2; v_gene: TRBV2; d_gene: TRBD1; abundance: .; CDR3aa: CASSFLGQGYTGELFF; CDR3nt: TGTGCCAGCAGTTTCTTGGGACAGGGATACACCGGGGAGCTGTTTTTT
j_gene: TRBJ2-1; v_gene: TRBV19; d_gene: TRBD2; abundance: .; CDR3aa: CASSPPGRGGGEFF; CDR3nt: TGTGCCAGTAGTCCCCCCGGGAGGGGCGGGGGCGAGTTCTTC
j_gene: TRBJ2-3; v_gene: TRBV11-2; d_gene: TRBD1; abundance: many; CDR3aa: CASSFRDRQITDTQYF; CDR3nt: TGTGCCAGCAGCTTCCGGGACAGGCAAATCACAGATACGCAGTATTTT
j_gene: TRBJ1-2; v_gene: TRBV7-6; d_gene: .; abundance: many; CDR3aa: CASSSLLLGQHGDGGYTF; CDR3nt: TGTGCCAGCAGCTCCCTCCTCCTCGGACAGCACGGGGATGGTGGCTACACCTTC
j_gene: TRBJ1-1; v_gene: TRBV10-3; d_gene: TRBD1; abundance: .; CDR3aa: CAIGGQEATEAFF; CDR3nt: TGTGCCATCGGTGGACAGGAGGCCACTGAAGCTTTCTTT
j_gene: TRBJ2-1; v_gene: TRBV7-2; d_gene: TRBD2; abundance: .; CDR3aa: CASSWTSGNNEQFF; CDR3nt: TGTGCCAGCAGCTGGACTAGCGGTAACAATGAGCAGTTCTTC
j_gene: TRBJ2-7; v_gene: TRBV7-6; d_gene: TRBD1; abundance: few; CDR3aa: CASSRLTGEDEQYF; CDR3nt: TGTGCCAGCAGCCGCCTGACAGGGGAAGACGAGCAGTACTTC
j_gene: TRBJ2-1; v_gene: TRBV6-2/TRBV6-3; d_gene: .; abundance: few; CDR3aa: CASSFATGLDEQFF; CDR3nt: TGTGCCAGCAGTTTTGCTACCGGCTTGGATGAGCAGTTCTTC
j_gene: TRBJ1-1; v_gene: TRBV18; d_gene: TRBD1; abundance: .; CDR3aa: CASSPWDRFAEAFF; CDR3nt: TGTGCCAGCTCACCATGGGACAGGTTCGCTGAAGCTTTCTTT
j_gene: TRBJ2-7; v_gene: TRBV4-1; d_gene: TRBD1; abundance: .; CDR3aa: CASSQTGTGKSYEQYF; CDR3nt: TGCGCCAGCAGCCAAACGGGGACAGGGAAATCCTACGAGCAGTACTTC
j_gene: TRBJ1-2; v_gene: TRBV29-1; d_gene: .; abundance: .; CDR3aa: CSVVYGRGGYTF; CDR3nt: TGCAGCGTTGTCTACGGACGTGGAGGCTACACCTTC
j_gene: TRBJ2-7; v_gene: TRBV6-5; d_gene: TRBD1; abundance: .; CDR3aa: CASRDGQVTSYEQYF; CDR3nt: TGTGCCAGCAGGGATGGACAGGTAACCTCCTACGAGCAGTACTTC
j_gene: TRBJ2-7; v_gene: TRBV20-1; d_gene: .; abundance: many; CDR3aa: CSATGGPDSGEQYF; CDR3nt: TGCAGTGCTACCGGGGGGCCTGACTCGGGCGAGCAGTACTTC
j_gene: TRBJ1-4; v_gene: TRBV4-1; d_gene: .; abundance: few; CDR3aa: CASSRVGGDLIF; CDR3nt: TGCGCCAGCAGTCGCGTGGGAGGGGACTTAATTTTT
j_gene: TRBJ1-2; v_gene: TRBV2; d_gene: .; abundance: many; CDR3aa: CASSPDRRNYGYTF; CDR3nt: TGTGCCAGCAGTCCCGACAGGCGCAACTATGGCTACACCTTC
j_gene: TRBJ2-3; v_gene: TRBV19; d_gene: TRBD2; abundance: .; CDR3aa: CASTPAGGRRMSTDTQYF; CDR3nt: TGTGCCAGTACCCCAGCGGGGGGCCGCCGGATGAGCACAGATACGCAGTATTTT
j_gene: TRBJ1-4; v_gene: TRBV6-5; d_gene: .; abundance: few; CDR3aa: CASSYSTDPNRANEKLFF; CDR3nt: TGTGCCAGCAGTTACTCGACAGACCCCAACCGAGCTAATGAAAAACTGTTTTTT
j_gene: TRBJ2-7; v_gene: TRBV15; d_gene: TRBD1; abundance: .; CDR3aa: CATSSWSGQGAYEQYF; CDR3nt: TGTGCCACCAGCAGTTGGTCGGGACAGGGGGCGTACGAGCAGTACTTC
j_gene: TRBJ2-7; v_gene: TRBV2; d_gene: .; abundance: few; CDR3aa: CASSEQGRSYEQYF; CDR3nt: TGTGCCAGCAGTGAACAGGGACGCTCCTACGAGCAGTACTTC
j_gene: TRBJ2-4; v_gene: TRBV7-9; d_gene: TRBD2; abundance: .; CDR3aa: CASSLERDLAKNIQYF; CDR3nt: TGTGCCAGCAGCTTAGAGCGGGATCTAGCCAAAAACATTCAGTACTTC
j_gene: TRBJ2-5; v_gene: TRBV6-1; d_gene: .; abundance: few; CDR3aa: CASRSELQETQYF; CDR3nt: TGTGCCAGCAGGTCAGAGCTACAAGAGACCCAGTACTTC
j_gene: TRBJ1-6; v_gene: TRBV27; d_gene: .; abundance: .; CDR3aa: CASSSARSSPLHF; CDR3nt: TGTGCCAGCAGTTCCGCCAGAAGCTCACCCCTCCACTTT
j_gene: TRBJ1-1; v_gene: TRBV12-3/TRBV12-4; d_gene: .; abundance: few; CDR3aa: CASSFIGENTEAFF; CDR3nt: TGTGCCAGCAGTTTTATTGGAGAGAACACTGAAGCTTTCTTT
j_gene: TRBJ2-2; v_gene: TRBV7-2; d_gene: .; abundance: few; CDR3aa: CASSLVSGIPNTGELFF; CDR3nt: TGTGCCAGCAGCTTAGTATCCGGGATCCCGAACACCGGGGAGCTGTTTTTT
j_gene: TRBJ2-1; v_gene: TRBV6-1; d_gene: .; abundance: .; CDR3aa: CASSEQEPGSYNEQFF; CDR3nt: TGTGCCAGCAGCGAACAGGAACCCGGCTCCTACAATGAGCAGTTCTTC
j_gene: TRBJ2-7; v_gene: TRBV12-3/TRBV12-4; d_gene: .; abundance: .; CDR3aa: CASSPHLDGEQYF; CDR3nt: TGTGCCAGCAGCCCTCACCTGGACGGAGAGCAGTACTTC
j_gene: TRBJ1-4; v_gene: TRBV7-2; d_gene: TRBD1; abundance: .; CDR3aa: CASSPRTGVQEKLFF; CDR3nt: TGTGCCAGCAGCCCCCGGACAGGGGTCCAGGAAAAACTGTTTTTT
j_gene: TRBJ2-3; v_gene: TRBV12-3/TRBV12-4; d_gene: .; abundance: few; CDR3aa: CASSFGVAVTDTQYF; CDR3nt: TGTGCCAGCAGTTTCGGGGTAGCGGTCACAGATACGCAGTATTTT
j_gene: TRBJ2-6; v_gene: TRBV9; d_gene: .; abundance: .; CDR3aa: CASSRTDRYSGANVLTF; CDR3nt: TGTGCCAGCAGTCGGACAGATCGTTACTCTGGGGCCAACGTCCTGACTTTC
j_gene: TRBJ2-1; v_gene: TRBV7-9; d_gene: .; abundance: .; CDR3aa: CASSLGTYSYNEQFF; CDR3nt: TGTGCCAGCAGCTTGGGCACTTACTCCTACAATGAGCAGTTCTTC
j_gene: TRBJ1-5; v_gene: TRBV7-6; d_gene: .; abundance: many; CDR3aa: CASSLAGSADNQPQHF; CDR3nt: TGTGCCAGCAGCTTAGCCGGCTCCGCGGACAATCAGCCCCAGCATTTT
j_gene: TRBJ2-1; v_gene: TRBV6-2/TRBV6-3; d_gene: TRBD2; abundance: .; CDR3aa: CASSHGTSGYNEQFF; CDR3nt: TGTGCCAGCAGTCATGGGACTAGCGGATACAATGAGCAGTTCTTC
j_gene: TRBJ1-5; v_gene: TRBV7-9; d_gene: .; abundance: .; CDR3aa: CASSWSAGGQPQHF; CDR3nt: TGTGCCAGCAGCTGGAGTGCCGGGGGTCAGCCCCAGCATTTT
j_gene: TRBJ1-2; v_gene: TRBV12-3/TRBV12-4; d_gene: .; abundance: many; CDR3aa: CASRPGHYGYTF; CDR3nt: TGTGCCAGCAGACCAGGGCACTATGGCTACACCTTC
j_gene: TRBJ2-3; v_gene: TRBV12-3/TRBV12-4; d_gene: .; abundance: .; CDR3aa: CASSPSRRFTDTQYF; CDR3nt: TGTGCCAGCAGCCCCTCCCGGAGGTTCACAGATACGCAGTATTTT
j_gene: TRBJ2-3; v_gene: TRBV12-3/TRBV12-4; d_gene: .; abundance: few; CDR3aa: CASSHAGQQVTDTQYF; CDR3nt: TGTGCCAGCTCCCATGCCGGACAGCAAGTCACAGATACGCAGTATTTT
j_gene: TRBJ2-2; v_gene: TRBV7-6; d_gene: TRBD1; abundance: once; CDR3aa: CASSWERDRSNTGELFF; CDR3nt: TGTGCCAGCAGCTGGGAACGGGACAGATCGAACACCGGGGAGCTGTTTTTT
j_gene: TRBJ2-7; v_gene: TRBV20-1; d_gene: .; abundance: .; CDR3aa: CSAKRGGGQRGLYEQYF; CDR3nt: TGCAGTGCAAAGAGGGGGGGCGGGCAGCGTGGGCTCTACGAGCAGTACTTC
j_gene: TRBJ2-5; v_gene: TRBV7-6; d_gene: TRBD2; abundance: few; CDR3aa: CASSGKGLIQETQYF; CDR3nt: TGTGCCAGCAGCGGAAAGGGACTAATCCAAGAGACCCAGTACTTC